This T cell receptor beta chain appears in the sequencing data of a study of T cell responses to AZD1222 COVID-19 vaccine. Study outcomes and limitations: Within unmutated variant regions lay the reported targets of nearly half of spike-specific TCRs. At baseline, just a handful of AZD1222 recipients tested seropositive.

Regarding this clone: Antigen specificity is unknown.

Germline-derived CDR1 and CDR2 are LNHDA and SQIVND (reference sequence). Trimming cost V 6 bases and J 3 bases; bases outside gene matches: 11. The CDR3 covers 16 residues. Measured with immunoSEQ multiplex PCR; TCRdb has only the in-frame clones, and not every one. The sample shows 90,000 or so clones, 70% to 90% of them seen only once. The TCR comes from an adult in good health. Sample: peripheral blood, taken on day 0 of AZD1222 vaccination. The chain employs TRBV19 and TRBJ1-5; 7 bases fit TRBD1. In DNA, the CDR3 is TGTGCCAGTAGGACACGGGACAGCCCCTACAATCAGCCCCAGCATTTT. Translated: CASRTRDSPYNQPQHF.